These 21 T cell receptor beta chains share one sample of origin, sequenced in a study of control samples from healthy donors and cancer patients. TCRdb keeps only in-frame clones here, not all; method: immunoSEQ multiplex PCR. The table includes fewer than 90,000 clones, around 90% detected once. Sequenced sample: PBMCs. These receptors were obtained from a woman aged 60-75 years with head and neck cancer.

The rearrangement uses TRBV5-4 and TRBJ2-2, with 9 bases identical to TRBD1. CDR1 is SGHNT, CDR2 YYREEE, per germline (reference sequence). V was clipped by 4 bases and J by 5 bases; unmatched bases: 6. The CDR3 is 15 residues long. In DNA form, the CDR3 reads TGTGCCAGCAGCATACAGGGGGCGTTAACCGGGGAGCTGTTTTTT. Encoded protein: CASSIQGALTGELFF.

The chain uses TRBV3-1 (or the pseudogene TRBV3-2) and TRBJ1-2; possible D gene TRBD1, 5 bases. The ends were cut back, 1 base at V and 8 bases at J, with 14 bases in the middle. The CDR3 spans 14 residues. Germline V gives CDR1 LGHDT, CDR2 YNNKEL (reference sequence). This chain's CDR3 is CASSQVQGLGGYTF. The CDR3 nucleotides are TGTGCCAGCAGCCAAGTTCAGGGATTGGGCGGCTACACCTTC.

The V and J genes are TRBV12-3 or TRBV12-4 and TRBJ2-1; D gene ambiguous. The V end was cut by 8 bases, the J end by 13 bases, with 21 bases between. This CDR3 has 13 residues. The CDR3, as DNA: TGTGCCAGCCTCCCGAGTTCTTTAGTATTCCAGTTCTTC. It encodes CASLPSSLVFQFF.

This chain uses TRBV7-8 with TRBJ2-2; possibly TRBD1 or TRBD2 for D (5 bases each). Germline V gene sequence: CDR1 SGHVS, CDR2 FQNEAQ. Trimming removed 5 bases at V and 5 bases at J, with 18 bases between. The CDR3 is made up of 16 amino acids. CDR3 in amino acids: CASSLGVGYRTGELFF. CDR3 in DNA: TGTGCCAGCAGCCTGGGGGTGGGGTACAGAACCGGGGAGCTGTTTTTT.

The rearrangement uses TRBV15 and TRBJ2-1, with 12 bases identical to TRBD2. CDR1 and CDR2 from the germline V gene are LNHNV and YYDKDF (reference sequence). The CDR3 is 20 residues long. Losses at the gene ends were 1 base for V and 0 bases for J; bases not matched to a gene: 10. The CDR3 spells CATSRASGTSGWNSYNEQFF. The CDR3 DNA reads TGTGCCACCAGCAGAGCCTCCGGGACTAGCGGGTGGAACTCCTACAATGAGCAGTTCTTC.

This sequence joins TRBV18 and TRBJ1-2; D perhaps matches TRBD1 (5 bases). V lost 7 bases to trimming and J lost 5 bases, with 17 bases between them. This CDR3 comprises 14 residues. From germline, CDR1 is KGHSH and CDR2 LQKENI. The CDR3 is CASLTLPGPYGYTF. Written as DNA, the CDR3 is TGTGCCAGCTTAACGCTTCCGGGACCTTATGGCTACACCTTC.

The chain joins TRBV2 to TRBJ1-2; 8 bases align to TRBD1. The CDR3 runs to 16 residues. Unmatched junction bases numbered 12, after V lost 3 bases and J lost 6 bases. Germline V lookup: CDR1 SNHLY, CDR2 FYNNEI. The CDR3 nucleotides are TGTGCCAGCAGTGAGTTGGCAGGGGGCAGGAGAGATGGCTACACCTTC. This gives the protein CASSELAGGRRDGYTF.

The CDR3 region has the DNA TGCGCCAGCAGCTTGTCCGGGCGGACGGCGGGGAACACTGAAGCTTTCTTT. Translation: CASSLSGRTAGNTEAFF. The rearrangement joins TRBV5-1 to TRBJ1-1; D remains ambiguous. Germline V lookup: CDR1 SGHRS, CDR2 YFSETQ. This CDR3 has 17 residues. V lost 1 base to trimming and J lost 1 base, with 17 bases between them. Combining the CDR3 with reference TRBV5-1 and TRBJ1-1 gives the whole variable domain KAGVTQTPRYLIKTRGQQVTLSCSPISGHRSVSWYQQTPGQGLQFLFEYFSETQRNKGNFPGRFSGRQFSNSRSEMNVSTLELGDSALYLCASSLSGRTAGNTEAFFGQGTRLTVV.

The V gene is TRBV27, the J gene TRBJ2-5, with TRBD2 matching 7 bases. Germline assignment: CDR1 MNHEY and CDR2 SMNVEV (reference sequence). The ends lost 0 bases at V and 4 bases at J; junction bases unmatched: 11. This CDR3 region has 17 residues. The CDR3: CASSLSMYRGERETQYF. CDR3 DNA: TGTGCCAGCAGTTTATCGATGTATCGGGGGGAGAGAGAGACCCAGTACTTC.

The rearrangement links TRBV7-2 to TRBJ1-1, with D unresolved. The germline V gene has CDR1 SGHTA and CDR2 FQGNSA. The length of the CDR3 is 15 residues. The V and J ends lost 5 bases and 0 bases respectively, with 13 bases between them. CDR3 loop: CASSINGIMNTEAFF. The CDR3 DNA follows: TGTGCCAGCAGCATAAACGGGATAATGAACACTGAAGCTTTCTTT.

The chain recombines TRBV13 with TRBJ2-2, with a possible D match to TRBD1 (5 bases). The V and J ends lost 6 bases and 7 bases respectively, with 15 bases between them. Germline V CDR1 and CDR2: PRHDT, FYEKMQ (reference sequence). The CDR3 loop spans 14 amino acids. In DNA, the CDR3 is TGTGCCAGCAGACCAACCGTAGGGGTCGGGGAGCTGTTTTTT. This translates into CASRPTVGVGELFF.

A few counts support this clone. The gene calls are TRBV6-5 and TRBJ2-3, with D tentatively TRBD2 (6 bases). V dropped 6 bases and J dropped 3 bases, with 13 bases sitting between them. This CDR3 has 14 amino acids. Germline loops: CDR1 MNHEY, CDR2 SVGAGI. Here the CDR3 DNA reads TGTGCCAGCAGAGTAGGAGGGAGTACAGATACGCAGTATTTT. Translated: CASRVGGSTDTQYF.

This chain connects TRBV30 to TRBJ1-6; 11 bases map to TRBD1. From germline, CDR1 is GTSNPN and CDR2 SVGIG (reference sequence). This CDR3 is 14 amino acids long. V lost 5 bases, J lost 9 bases, and 6 bases stayed unmatched. The CDR3 bases are TGTGCCTGGGGGGGACAGGGGGTTTTTTCACCCCTCCACTTT. It translates to CAWGGQGVFSPLHF. Drawing the rest from reference TRBV30 and TRBJ1-6, the complete variable domain is SQTIHQWPATLVQPVGSPLSLECTVEGTSNPNLYWYRQAAGRGLQLLFYSVGIGQISSEVPQNLSASRPQDRQFILSSKKLLLSDSGFYLCAWGGQGVFSPLHFGNGTRLTVT.

The genes are TRBV18 and TRBJ1-2; D uncertain. Trimming took 2 bases from V and 7 from J, leaving 14 bases between them. Germline V lookup: CDR1 KGHSH, CDR2 LQKENI. There are 14 residues in the CDR3. In DNA form, the CDR3 reads TGTGCCAGCTCACCAGGGCGAGGGCGCCGTGGCTACACCTTC. Translating it yields CASSPGRGRRGYTF.

The V call is TRBV19, the J call TRBJ2-2; 7 positions agree with TRBD1. Germline V gene sequence: CDR1 LNHDA, CDR2 SQIVND (reference sequence). V gave up 6 bases and J gave up 7 bases; unmatched junction bases: 17. CDR3 length: 17 residues. CDR3 sequence: CASRRGLVVKDSGELFF. The CDR3 DNA sequence: TGTGCCAGTAGAAGGGGGCTAGTTGTGAAGGACAGCGGGGAGCTGTTTTTT.

The CDR3 bases are TGCGCCAGCAGTGATCGGCAAGGGGGGGGAGTTTCTGGCTACACCTTC. This gives the protein CASSDRQGGGVSGYTF. The rearrangement joins TRBV10-2 to TRBJ1-2, with D possibly TRBD1 on 6 matching bases. This CDR3 region has 16 residues. The germline V and J ends were trimmed by 3 bases and 7 bases, with 21 bases remaining between them. Looked up from germline, CDR1 is WSHSY and CDR2 is SAAADI.

The gene calls are TRBV5-1 and TRBJ2-7; TRBD1 matches at 7 bases. The J segment lost 3 bases and the V segment lost 4 bases, leaving 7 bases of the junction unmatched. Germline V gene data show CDR1 as SGHRS and CDR2 as YFSETQ. The CDR3 is 14 amino acids. The DNA for the CDR3 is TGCGCCAGCAGCCTTGGGACAGCCTACTACGAGCAGTACTTC. It codes for CASSLGTAYYEQYF.

The chain employs TRBV7-2 and TRBJ1-2, with 8 nucleotides matching TRBD1. The trim removed 6 bases at V and 7 bases at J, leaving 13 bases unmatched. This CDR3 region has 15 residues. Germline-derived CDR1 and CDR2 are SGHTA and FQGNSA. CDR3 in DNA: TGTGCCAGCAGGAAAAATCCCGGACAGGGCTCTGGCTACACCTTC. Amino acids: CASRKNPGQGSGYTF.

This clone was detected once. J is TRBJ2-1 and V is TRBV5-1, with D possibly TRBD1 on 6 matching bases. Trimming pared 4 bases from V and 9 bases from J, leaving 11 bases between. The CDR3 spans 12 residues. Germline lookup yields CDR1 SGHRS and CDR2 YFSETQ. CDR3 sequence reads: CASSGGGFEQFF. The CDR3 DNA is TGCGCCAGCAGCGGGGGCGGTTTTGAGCAGTTCTTC.

The table lists this clone with a count of one. The chain is built from TRBV5-1 and TRBJ2-7; D possibly uses TRBD1 or TRBD2 (5 bases each). The CDR3 sequence is 15 residues long. Germline lookup yields CDR1 SGHRS and CDR2 YFSETQ. V lost 6 bases to trimming and J lost 3 bases, with 19 bases between them. CDR3 DNA sequence: TGCGCCAGCACCCGAGGGGTTAGCTTGAACTACGAGCAGTACTTC. Translation gives CASTRGVSLNYEQYF.

V and J are TRBV2 and TRBJ1-1; D remains unclear. Trimming pared 3 bases from V and 4 bases from J, leaving 12 bases between. This CDR3 is 14 amino acids long. CDR1 SNHLY and CDR2 FYNNEI come from the germline V gene. This chain's CDR3 is CASSDSRESTEAFF. CDR3 coding DNA: TGTGCCAGCAGTGACTCCCGGGAGAGCACTGAAGCTTTCTTT. Supplemented by reference TRBV2 and TRBJ1-1, the full variable domain reads EPEVTQTPSHQVTQMGQEVILRCVPISNHLYFYWYRQILGQKVEFLVSFYNNEISEKSEIFDDQFSVERPDGSNFTLKIRSTKLEDSAMYFCASSDSRESTEAFFGQGTRLTVV.